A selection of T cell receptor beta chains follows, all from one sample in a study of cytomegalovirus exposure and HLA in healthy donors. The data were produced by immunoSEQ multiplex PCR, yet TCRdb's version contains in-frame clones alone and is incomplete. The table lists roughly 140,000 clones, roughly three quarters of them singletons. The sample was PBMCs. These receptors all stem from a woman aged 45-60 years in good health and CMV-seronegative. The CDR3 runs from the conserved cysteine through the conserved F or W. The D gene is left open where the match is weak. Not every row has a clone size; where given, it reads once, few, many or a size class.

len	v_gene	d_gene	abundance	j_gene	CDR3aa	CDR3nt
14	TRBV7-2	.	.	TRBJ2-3	CASRRDRRVDTQYF	TGTGCCAGCAGGCGGGACAGAAGGGTTGATACGCAGTATTTT
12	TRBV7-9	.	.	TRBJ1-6	CATTGYNSPLHF	TGTGCCACCACAGGGTATAATTCACCCCTCCACTTT
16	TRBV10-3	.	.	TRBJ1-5	CAISESGRYGNQPQHF	TGTGCCATCAGTGAGTCGGGCCGGTATGGCAATCAGCCCCAGCATTTT
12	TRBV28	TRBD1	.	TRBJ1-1	CASNNRGRRAFF	TGTGCCAGCAATAACAGGGGGCGCAGGGCTTTCTTT
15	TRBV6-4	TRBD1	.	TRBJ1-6	CASSDLGQGNSPLHF	TGTGCCAGCAGTGATCTCGGACAGGGTAATTCACCCCTCCACTTT
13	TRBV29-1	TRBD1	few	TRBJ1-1	CSGKAGGNTEAFF	TGCAGCGGCAAGGCAGGGGGCAACACTGAAGCTTTCTTT
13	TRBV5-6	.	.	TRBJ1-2	CASVLGANYGYTF	TGTGCCAGCGTCTTAGGGGCTAACTATGGCTACACCTTC
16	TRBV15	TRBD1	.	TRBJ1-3	CATSRLGQGGGNTIYF	TGTGCCACCAGCAGACTGGGACAGGGCGGTGGAAACACCATATATTTT
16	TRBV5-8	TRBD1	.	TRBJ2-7	CASSLGTGESSYEQYF	TGTGCCAGCAGCCTTGGGACAGGGGAGAGCTCCTACGAGCAGTACTTC
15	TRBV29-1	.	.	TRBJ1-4	CSVDSASGTKEKLFF	TGCAGCGTTGACTCCGCATCCGGGACAAAGGAAAAACTGTTTTTT
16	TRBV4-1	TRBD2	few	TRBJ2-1	CASSQGLAGAGGEQFF	TGCGCCAGCAGCCAAGGCCTAGCGGGGGCCGGAGGTGAGCAGTTCTTC
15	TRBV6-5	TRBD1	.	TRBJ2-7	CASSYLGQGTYEQYF	TGTGCCAGCAGTTACTTGGGACAGGGTACCTACGAGCAGTACTTC
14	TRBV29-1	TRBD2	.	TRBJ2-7	CSVATSGGSYEQYF	TGCAGCGTCGCGACTAGCGGGGGGTCCTACGAGCAGTACTTC